This entry lists 8 T cell receptor beta chains sequenced from one sample in a study of human T cells and chemical hapten exposure. One entry per CDR3 protein, called by TCRdb with MiXCR from the RACE reads. This sample has over 55,000 distinct CDR3 sequences; roughly 10% occur once, and the top ten carry roughly 8.8%. Time point indicated: pre-sensitization, week 0. Treatment denoted: therapeutic diphenylcyclopropenone sensitization with weekly scalp DPC. This material consisted of whole blood, taken in connection with sensitization to the hapten diphenylcyclopropenone (DPC). The receptors were gathered from a man in his forties with alopecia areata. Some clones in this sample may be carry-over from other donors' samples.

The chain links TRBV28 to TRBJ2-6; no clear D. The CDR3 contains 14 residues. CDR1 and CDR2 (germline): MDHEN, SYDVKM. With 4 bases removed from V and 5 bases from J, the gap between germline ends came to 9 bases. The CDR3 spells CASSSGFRANVLTF. DNA of the CDR3: TGTGCCAGCAGTTCTGGGTTTAGGGCCAACGTCCTGACTTTC.

The rearrangement links TRBV27 to TRBJ2-1, with D unclear. The V gene's germline CDR1 is MNHEY and CDR2 SMNVEV (reference sequence). Trimming cost V 4 bases and J 5 bases, with 12 bases left between them. This CDR3 is 14 amino acids long. CDR3 nucleotide sequence: TGTGCCAGCAGTTCGACCCCACCCCACAATGAGCAGTTCTTC. This sequence encodes CASSSTPPHNEQFF.

This clonotype was detected a few times. V and J are TRBV7-9 and TRBJ2-2; D perhaps matches TRBD2 (5 bases). V was cut by 3 bases and J by 1 base, with 9 bases left in between. CDR3 length: 15 amino acids. The V gene's germline CDR1 is SEHNR and CDR2 FQNEAQ (reference sequence). DNA for the CDR3: TGTGCCAGCAGCTTTGCGGGCTTGAACACCGGGGAGCTGTTTTTT. Protein sequence: CASSFAGLNTGELFF.

At least ten counts were recorded for this clonotype. The V and J genes are TRBV7-9 and TRBJ1-6; a weak D match, TRBD1 (5 bases). Germline CDR1 SEHNR, CDR2 FQNEAQ (reference sequence). There are 16 residues in the CDR3. The V gene lost 2 bases and the J gene lost 6 bases, with 14 bases spanning the gap. DNA of the CDR3: TGTGCCAGCAGCTTAACAGCTGGCAGGGCTAATTCACCCCTCCACTTT. It specifies CASSLTAGRANSPLHF.

This clonotype was recorded a few times. J is TRBJ2-2 and V is TRBV6-2 or TRBV6-3, with 9 bases identical to TRBD1. The CDR3 extends over 16 amino acids. The trim removed 4 bases at V and 1 base at J, leaving 4 bases unmatched. The germline V gene encodes CDR1 MNHEY and CDR2 SVGEGT. The CDR3 region is CASSWTGALNTGELFF. CDR3 DNA: TGTGCCAGCAGTTGGACAGGGGCTCTGAACACCGGGGAGCTGTTTTTT.

This rearrangement joins TRBV5-1 to TRBJ2-1; D not resolved. This CDR3 has 16 residues. In germline, CDR1 is SGHRS, CDR2 YFSETQ. With 0 bases removed from V and 1 base from J, the gap between germline ends came to 11 bases. The CDR3 coding sequence is TGCGCCAGCAGCTTGGGGACCTCGACGTCCTACAATGAGCAGTTCTTC. The encoded protein is CASSLGTSTSYNEQFF. The variable domain in full, with the rest retrieved from reference TRBV5-1 and TRBJ2-1, is KAGVTQTPRYLIKTRGQQVTLSCSPISGHRSVSWYQQTPGQGLQFLFEYFSETQRNKGNFPGRFSGRQFSNSRSEMNVSTLELGDSALYLCASSLGTSTSYNEQFFGPGTRLTVL.

The CDR3 sequence: CASAGSAFLIQYF. CDR3 DNA sequence: TGTGCCAGCGCAGGGTCCGCGTTCCTCATTCAGTACTTC. V gene TRBV6-2 or TRBV6-3 combines with J gene TRBJ2-4, with D perhaps matching TRBD1 (5 bases). The CDR3 is 13 residues long. Looked up from germline, CDR1 is MNHEY and CDR2 is SVGEGT. Trimming took off 8 bases at V and 9 bases at J, with 17 bases between the two ends.

This clonotype was seen many times. The chain has TRBV20-1 and TRBJ2-1; 10 positions match TRBD1. CDR1 is DFQATT, CDR2 SNEGSKA, per germline (reference sequence). Trimming removed 6 bases from V and 0 bases from J; junction bases left unmatched: 2. This CDR3 spans 14 amino acids. As DNA, the CDR3 is TGCAGTGCCGGGACAGGGGACTCCTACAATGAGCAGTTCTTC. Protein sequence: CSAGTGDSYNEQFF.